This TCR beta chain was retrieved from a study of T cell responses to AZD1222 COVID-19 vaccine. Samples with a second dose at about 4 or about 12 weeks were pooled together. As regards this clone: Antigen: not known.

Some clones are missing from TCRdb's copy, which holds only in-frame ones; the method was immunoSEQ multiplex PCR. The sample carries roughly 150,000 clones, 90% to 95% recorded once. Study outcomes and limitations: Spike-specific TCR depth and breadth grew after two AZD1222 doses. Spike regions recognized by vaccine-associated CD4 TCRs spanned the protein, led by 160-218 and 743-854.

The source of this sequence is an adult who received the AZD1222 COVID-19 vaccine. Sequences were derived from peripheral blood, sampled 28 days after the second AZD1222 dose.

In DNA form, the CDR3 reads TGTGCCAGTAGTATAGATCGCCGGGAGGATACCAATGAGCAGTTCTTC. This gives the protein CASSIDRREDTNEQFF. The chain joins TRBV19 to TRBJ2-1; 7 bases fit TRBD2. This CDR3 has 16 amino acids. Looked up from germline, CDR1 is LNHDA and CDR2 is SQIVND (reference sequence). V lost 0 bases, J lost 6 bases, and 8 bases stayed unmatched.